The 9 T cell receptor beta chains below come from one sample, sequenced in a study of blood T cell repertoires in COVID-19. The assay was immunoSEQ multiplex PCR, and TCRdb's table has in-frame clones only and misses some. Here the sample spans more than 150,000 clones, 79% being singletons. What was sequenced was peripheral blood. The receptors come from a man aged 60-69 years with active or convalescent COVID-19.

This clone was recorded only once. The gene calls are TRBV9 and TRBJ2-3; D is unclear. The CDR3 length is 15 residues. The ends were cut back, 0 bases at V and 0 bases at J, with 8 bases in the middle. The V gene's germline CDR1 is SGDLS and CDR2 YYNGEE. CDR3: CASSVDTPSTDTQYF. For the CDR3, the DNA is TGTGCCAGCAGCGTAGATACACCTAGCACAGATACGCAGTATTTT. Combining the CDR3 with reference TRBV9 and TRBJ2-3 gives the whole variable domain DSGVTQTPKHLITATGQRVTLRCSPRSGDLSVYWYQQSLDQGLQFLIQYYNGEERAKGNILERFSAQQFPDLHSELNLSSLELGDSALYFCASSVDTPSTDTQYFGPGTRLTVL.

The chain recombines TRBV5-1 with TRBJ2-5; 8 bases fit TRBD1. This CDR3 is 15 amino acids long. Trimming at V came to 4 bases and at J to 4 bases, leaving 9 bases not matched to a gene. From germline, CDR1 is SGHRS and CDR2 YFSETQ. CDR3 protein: CASSPGTGGGETQYF. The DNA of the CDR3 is TGCGCCAGCAGCCCGGGGACAGGTGGAGGAGAGACCCAGTACTTC.

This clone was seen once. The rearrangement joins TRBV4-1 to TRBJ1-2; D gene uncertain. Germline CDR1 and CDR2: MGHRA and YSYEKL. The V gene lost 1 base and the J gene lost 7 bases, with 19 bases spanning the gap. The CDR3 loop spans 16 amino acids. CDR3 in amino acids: CASSQAFGLGGGGYTF. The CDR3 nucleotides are TGCGCCAGCAGCCAAGCCTTCGGGCTTGGAGGTGGTGGCTACACCTTC.

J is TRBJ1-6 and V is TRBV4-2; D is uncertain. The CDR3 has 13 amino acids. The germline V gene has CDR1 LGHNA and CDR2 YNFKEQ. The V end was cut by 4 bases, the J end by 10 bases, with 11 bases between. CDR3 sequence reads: CASSREGGSPLHF. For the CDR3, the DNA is TGTGCCAGCAGCCGCGAGGGCGGATCACCCCTCCACTTT.

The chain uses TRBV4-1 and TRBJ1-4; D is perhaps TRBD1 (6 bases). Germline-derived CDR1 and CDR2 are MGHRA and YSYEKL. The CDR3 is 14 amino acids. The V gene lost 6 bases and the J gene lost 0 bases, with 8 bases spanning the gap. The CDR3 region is CASRTGATNEKLFF. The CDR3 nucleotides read TGCGCCAGCAGGACAGGAGCAACTAATGAAAAACTGTTTTTT.

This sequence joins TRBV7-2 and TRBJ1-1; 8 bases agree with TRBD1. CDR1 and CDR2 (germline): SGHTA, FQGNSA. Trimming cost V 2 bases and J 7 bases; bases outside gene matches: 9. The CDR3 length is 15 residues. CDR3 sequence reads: CASSLRQGAYGEAFF. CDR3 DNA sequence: TGTGCCAGCAGCTTACGTCAGGGGGCTTACGGTGAAGCTTTCTTT.

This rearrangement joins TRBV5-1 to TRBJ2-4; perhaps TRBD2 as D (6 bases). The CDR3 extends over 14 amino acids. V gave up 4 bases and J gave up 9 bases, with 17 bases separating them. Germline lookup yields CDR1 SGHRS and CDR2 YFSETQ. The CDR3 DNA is TGCGCCAGCAGCCCGGGGACTCCGGAAGGCATTCAGTACTTC. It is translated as CASSPGTPEGIQYF.

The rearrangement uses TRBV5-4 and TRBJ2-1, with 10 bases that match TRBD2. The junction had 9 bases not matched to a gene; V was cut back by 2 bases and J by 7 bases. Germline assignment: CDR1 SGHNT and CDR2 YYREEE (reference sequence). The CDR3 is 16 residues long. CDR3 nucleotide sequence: TGTGCCAGCAGCTTTGACAGCGGGAGGGGGAAGAATGAGCAGTTCTTC. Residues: CASSFDSGRGKNEQFF.

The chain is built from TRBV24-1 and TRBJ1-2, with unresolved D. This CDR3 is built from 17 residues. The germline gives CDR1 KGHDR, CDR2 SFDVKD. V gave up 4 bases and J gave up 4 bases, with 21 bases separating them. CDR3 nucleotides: TGTGCCACCAGTGAGTCGCCGGTTGGTGGAGCATCCTATGGCTACACCTTC. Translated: CATSESPVGGASYGYTF.